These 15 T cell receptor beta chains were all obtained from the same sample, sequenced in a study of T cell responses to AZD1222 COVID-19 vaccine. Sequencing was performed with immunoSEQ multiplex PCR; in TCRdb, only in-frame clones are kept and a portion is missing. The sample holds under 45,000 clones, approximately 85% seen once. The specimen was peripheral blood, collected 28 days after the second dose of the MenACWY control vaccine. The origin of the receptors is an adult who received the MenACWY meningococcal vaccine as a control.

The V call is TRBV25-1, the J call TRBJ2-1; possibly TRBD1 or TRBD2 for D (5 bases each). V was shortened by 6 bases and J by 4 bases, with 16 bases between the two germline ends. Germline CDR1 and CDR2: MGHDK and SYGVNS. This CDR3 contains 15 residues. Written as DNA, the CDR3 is TGTGCCAGCAGCCCTAGGGGAGCTCAGTACAATGAGCAGTTCTTC. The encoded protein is CASSPRGAQYNEQFF.

CDR3 nucleotide sequence: TGCGCCAGCAGCGCCTCAGGGAGTTCACCGGGGACCCAGTACTTC. Amino acids: CASSASGSSPGTQYF. The chain combines TRBV5-1 with TRBJ2-5; D may be TRBD1 or TRBD2 (5 bases each). V shed 4 bases and J shed 7 bases, with 20 bases lying between them. The length of the CDR3 is 15 residues. Germline values: CDR1 SGHRS, CDR2 YFSETQ. The variable domain in full, completed from reference TRBV5-1 and TRBJ2-5, reads KAGVTQTPRYLIKTRGQQVTLSCSPISGHRSVSWYQQTPGQGLQFLFEYFSETQRNKGNFPGRFSGRQFSNSRSEMNVSTLELGDSALYLCASSASGSSPGTQYFGPGTRLLVL.

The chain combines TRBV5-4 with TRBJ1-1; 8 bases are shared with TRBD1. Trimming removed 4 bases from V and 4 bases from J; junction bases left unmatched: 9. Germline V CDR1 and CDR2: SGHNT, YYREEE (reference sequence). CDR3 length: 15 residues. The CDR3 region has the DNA TGTGCCAGCAGCCCAGGGGGCTTCAGTAGCACTGAAGCTTTCTTT. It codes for CASSPGGFSSTEAFF.

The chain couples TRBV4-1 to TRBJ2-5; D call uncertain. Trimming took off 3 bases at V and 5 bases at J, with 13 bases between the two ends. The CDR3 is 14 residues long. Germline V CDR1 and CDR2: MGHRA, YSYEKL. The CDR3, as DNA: TGCGCCAGCAGCCAGTTCGGCGCGACGGAGACCCAGTACTTC. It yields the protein CASSQFGATETQYF.

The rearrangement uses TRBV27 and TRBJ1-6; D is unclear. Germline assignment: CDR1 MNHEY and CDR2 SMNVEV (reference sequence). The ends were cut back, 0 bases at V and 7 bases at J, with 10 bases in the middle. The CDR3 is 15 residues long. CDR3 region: CASSLSGVSNSPLHF. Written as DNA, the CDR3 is TGTGCCAGCAGTTTATCGGGAGTAAGCAATTCACCCCTCCACTTT.

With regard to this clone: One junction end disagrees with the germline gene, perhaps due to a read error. For the CDR3, the DNA is TGTGCCAGCAGCCAAGTTGCAGGCCCCAGCAAAGATACGCAGTATTTT. As protein: CASSQVAGPSKDTQYF. The rearrangement joins TRBV3-1 (or the pseudogene TRBV3-2) to TRBJ2-3, with unresolved D. This CDR3 contains 16 residues. Germline CDR1 reads LGHDT; CDR2 reads YNNKEL (reference sequence).

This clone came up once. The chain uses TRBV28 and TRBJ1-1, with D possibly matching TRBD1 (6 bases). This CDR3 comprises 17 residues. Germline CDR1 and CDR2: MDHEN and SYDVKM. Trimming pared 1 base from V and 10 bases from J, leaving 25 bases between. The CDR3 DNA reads TGTGCCAGCAGTTTATCCGGGACACTTCCCCCCACGGACCGAGCTTTCTTT. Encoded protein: CASSLSGTLPPTDRAFF.

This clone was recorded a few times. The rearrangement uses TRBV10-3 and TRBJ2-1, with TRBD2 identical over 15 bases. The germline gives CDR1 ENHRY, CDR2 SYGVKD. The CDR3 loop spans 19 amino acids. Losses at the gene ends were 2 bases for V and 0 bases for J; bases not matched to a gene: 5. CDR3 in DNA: TGTGCCATCAGTGAGCCCGGACTAGCGGGAGGGAGCTCCTACAATGAGCAGTTCTTC. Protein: CAISEPGLAGGSSYNEQFF.

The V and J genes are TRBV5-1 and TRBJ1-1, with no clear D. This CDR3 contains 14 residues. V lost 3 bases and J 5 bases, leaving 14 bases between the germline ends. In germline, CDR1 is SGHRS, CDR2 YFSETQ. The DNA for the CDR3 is TGCGCCAGCAGCTACGCGCAAGGGTTGACTGAAGCTTTCTTT. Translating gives CASSYAQGLTEAFF.

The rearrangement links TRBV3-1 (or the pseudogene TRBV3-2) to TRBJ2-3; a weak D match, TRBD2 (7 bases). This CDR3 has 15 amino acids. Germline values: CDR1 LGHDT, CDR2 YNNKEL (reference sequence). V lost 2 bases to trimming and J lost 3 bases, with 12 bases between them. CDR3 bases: TGTGCCAGCAGCCAACTAGGGGGGGAAACAGATACGCAGTATTTT. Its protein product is CASSQLGGETDTQYF.

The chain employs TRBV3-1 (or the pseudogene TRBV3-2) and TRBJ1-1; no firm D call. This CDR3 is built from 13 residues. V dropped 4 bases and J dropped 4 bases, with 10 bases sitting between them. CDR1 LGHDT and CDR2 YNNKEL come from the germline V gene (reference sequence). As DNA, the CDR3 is TGTGCCAGCAGCCCACTAGTTACCACTGAAGCTTTCTTT. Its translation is CASSPLVTTEAFF.

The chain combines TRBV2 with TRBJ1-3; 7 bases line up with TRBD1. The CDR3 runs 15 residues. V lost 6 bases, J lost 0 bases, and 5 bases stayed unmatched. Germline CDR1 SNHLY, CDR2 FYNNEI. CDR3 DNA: TGTGCCAGCAGGAACGACAGGGCCTCTGGAAACACCATATATTTT. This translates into CASRNDRASGNTIYF.

The DNA for the CDR3 is TGTGCCAGCAGCGTACTAGCGGGAGCTGGAGAGACCCAGTACTTC. It codes for CASSVLAGAGETQYF. The chain carries TRBV5-4 and TRBJ2-5, with 11 bases identical to TRBD2. J lost 4 bases, V lost 4 bases, and 6 bases had no gene match. This CDR3 spans 15 amino acids. Looked up from germline, CDR1 is SGHNT and CDR2 is YYREEE (reference sequence).

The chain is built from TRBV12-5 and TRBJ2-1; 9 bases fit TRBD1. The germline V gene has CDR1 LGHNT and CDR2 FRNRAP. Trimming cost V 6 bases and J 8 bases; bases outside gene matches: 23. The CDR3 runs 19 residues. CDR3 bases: TGTGCTAGTGGAAGACAGGGGGAAGGGGGCGGGAGAGGCCTCTATGAGCAGTTCTTC. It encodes CASGRQGEGGGRGLYEQFF.

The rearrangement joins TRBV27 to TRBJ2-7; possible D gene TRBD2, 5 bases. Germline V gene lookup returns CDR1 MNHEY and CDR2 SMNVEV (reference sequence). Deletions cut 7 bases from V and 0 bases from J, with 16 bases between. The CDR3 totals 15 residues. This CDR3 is CASITDFPYSYEQYF. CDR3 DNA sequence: TGTGCCAGCATCACGGACTTTCCTTACTCCTACGAGCAGTACTTC.